This T cell receptor beta chain was retrieved from a study of control samples from healthy donors and cancer patients. This table comes from immunoSEQ multiplex PCR, and its TCRdb copy is limited to in-frame clones, with some not included. The table has 85,000 to 95,000 clones, roughly 90% seen once. This receptor was obtained from a woman aged 70-85 years in good health. Sequencing input: blood.

CDR3 DNA sequence: TGTGCCAGCAGCCATTTTGGGGGGTATGAAGCTTTCTTT. The encoded protein is CASSHFGGYEAFF. The chain carries TRBV7-9 and TRBJ1-1; D possibly corresponds to TRBD1 (5 bases). CDR3 length: 13 amino acids. Trimming removed 5 bases at V and 7 bases at J, with 14 bases between. From germline, CDR1 is SEHNR and CDR2 FQNEAQ (reference sequence).